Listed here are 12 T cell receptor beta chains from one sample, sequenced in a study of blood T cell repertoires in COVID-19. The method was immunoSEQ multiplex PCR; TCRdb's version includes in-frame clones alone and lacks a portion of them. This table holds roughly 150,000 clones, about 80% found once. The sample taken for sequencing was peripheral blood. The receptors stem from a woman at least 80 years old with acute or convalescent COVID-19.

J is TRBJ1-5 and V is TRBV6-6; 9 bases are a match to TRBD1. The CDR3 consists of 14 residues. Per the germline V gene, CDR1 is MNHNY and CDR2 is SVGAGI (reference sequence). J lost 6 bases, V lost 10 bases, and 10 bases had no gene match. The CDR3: CATDTGGVGQPQHF. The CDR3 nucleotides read TGTGCCACCGACACAGGGGGCGTGGGTCAGCCCCAGCATTTT.

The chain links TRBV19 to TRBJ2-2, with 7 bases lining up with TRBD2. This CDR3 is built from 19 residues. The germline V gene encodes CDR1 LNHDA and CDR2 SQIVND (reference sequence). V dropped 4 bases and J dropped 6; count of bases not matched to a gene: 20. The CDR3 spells CASSRPPGGSGLGAGELFF. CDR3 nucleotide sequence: TGTGCCAGTAGTAGACCACCCGGGGGTAGCGGACTAGGGGCCGGGGAGCTGTTTTTT.

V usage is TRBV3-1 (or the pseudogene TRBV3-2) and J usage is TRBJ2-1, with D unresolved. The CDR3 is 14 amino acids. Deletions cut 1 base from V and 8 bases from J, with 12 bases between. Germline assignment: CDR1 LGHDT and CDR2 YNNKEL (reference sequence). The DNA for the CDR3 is TGTGCCAGCAGCCAAGGGGCTTCGCGTCATGAGCAGTTCTTC. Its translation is CASSQGASRHEQFF.

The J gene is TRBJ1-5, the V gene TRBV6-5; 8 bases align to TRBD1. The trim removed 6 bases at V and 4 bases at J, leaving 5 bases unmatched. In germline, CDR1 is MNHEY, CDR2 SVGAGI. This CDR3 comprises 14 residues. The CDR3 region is CASRRQGRNQPQHF. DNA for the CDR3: TGTGCCAGCAGGCGACAGGGGAGAAATCAGCCCCAGCATTTT.

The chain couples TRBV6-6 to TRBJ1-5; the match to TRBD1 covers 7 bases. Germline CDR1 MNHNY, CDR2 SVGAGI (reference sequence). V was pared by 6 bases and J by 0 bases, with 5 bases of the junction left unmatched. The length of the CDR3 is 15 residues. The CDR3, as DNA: TGTGCCAGCAGACTACAGGGGAATAGCAATCAGCCCCAGCATTTT. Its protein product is CASRLQGNSNQPQHF.

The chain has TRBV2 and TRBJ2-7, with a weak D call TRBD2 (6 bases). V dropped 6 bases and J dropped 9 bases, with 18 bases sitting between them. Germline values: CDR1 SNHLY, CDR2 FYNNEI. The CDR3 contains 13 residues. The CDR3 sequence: CASSATAGNGQYF. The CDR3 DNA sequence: TGTGCCAGCAGCGCCACAGCGGGTAACGGGCAGTACTTC.

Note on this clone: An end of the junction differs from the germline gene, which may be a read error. The CDR3 nucleotides read TGTGCCACCAGTGAGGACAGGGACTCACCCCTCCACTTT. Its protein product is CATSEDRDSPLHF. The genes are TRBV10-3 and TRBJ1-6, with TRBD1 matching 8 bases. CDR3 length equals 13 residues. CDR1 and CDR2 (germline): ENHRY, SYGVKD.

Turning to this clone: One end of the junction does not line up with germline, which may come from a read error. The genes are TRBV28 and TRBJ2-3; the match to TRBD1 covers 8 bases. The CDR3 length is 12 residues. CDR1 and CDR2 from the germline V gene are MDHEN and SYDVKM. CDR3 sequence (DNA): TGTGCCAGCAGTTTCGACAGGGGCACTGGAGTTTTT. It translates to CASSFDRGTGVF.

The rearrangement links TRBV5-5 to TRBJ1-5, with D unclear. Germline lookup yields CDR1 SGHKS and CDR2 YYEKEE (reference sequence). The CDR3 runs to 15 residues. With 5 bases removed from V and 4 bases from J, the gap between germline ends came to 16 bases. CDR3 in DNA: TGTGCCAGCAGTCAAGCCCTCACAGCTAATCAGCCCCAGCATTTT. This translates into CASSQALTANQPQHF. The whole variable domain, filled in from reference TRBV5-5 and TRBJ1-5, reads DAGVTQSPTHLIKTRGQQVTLRCSPISGHKSVSWYQQVLGQGPQFIFQYYEKEERGRGNFPDRFSARQFPNYSSELNVNALLLGDSALYLCASSQALTANQPQHFGDGTRLSIL.

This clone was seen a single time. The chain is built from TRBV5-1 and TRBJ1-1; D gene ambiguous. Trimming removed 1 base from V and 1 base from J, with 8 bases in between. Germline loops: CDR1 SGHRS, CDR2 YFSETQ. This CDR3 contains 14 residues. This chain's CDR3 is CASSLTPGNTEAFF. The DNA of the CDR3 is TGCGCCAGCAGCTTGACTCCCGGGAACACTGAAGCTTTCTTT.

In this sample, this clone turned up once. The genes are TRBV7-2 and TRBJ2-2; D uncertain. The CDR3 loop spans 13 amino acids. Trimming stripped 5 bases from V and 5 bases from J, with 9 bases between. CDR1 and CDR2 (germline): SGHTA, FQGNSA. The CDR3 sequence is CASSAAGTGELFF. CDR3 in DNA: TGTGCCAGCAGCGCCGCCGGGACCGGGGAGCTGTTTTTT.

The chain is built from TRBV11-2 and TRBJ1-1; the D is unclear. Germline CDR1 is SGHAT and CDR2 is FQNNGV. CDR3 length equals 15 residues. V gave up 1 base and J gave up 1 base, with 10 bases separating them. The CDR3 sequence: CASSLVSVRNTEAFF. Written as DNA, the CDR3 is TGTGCCAGCAGCTTAGTCTCGGTGAGGAACACTGAAGCTTTCTTT. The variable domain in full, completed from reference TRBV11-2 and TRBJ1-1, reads EAGVAQSPRYKIIEKRQSVAFWCNPISGHATLYWYQQILGQGPKLLIQFQNNGVVDDSQLPKDRFSAERLKGVDSTLKIQPAKLEDSAVYLCASSLVSVRNTEAFFGQGTRLTVV.